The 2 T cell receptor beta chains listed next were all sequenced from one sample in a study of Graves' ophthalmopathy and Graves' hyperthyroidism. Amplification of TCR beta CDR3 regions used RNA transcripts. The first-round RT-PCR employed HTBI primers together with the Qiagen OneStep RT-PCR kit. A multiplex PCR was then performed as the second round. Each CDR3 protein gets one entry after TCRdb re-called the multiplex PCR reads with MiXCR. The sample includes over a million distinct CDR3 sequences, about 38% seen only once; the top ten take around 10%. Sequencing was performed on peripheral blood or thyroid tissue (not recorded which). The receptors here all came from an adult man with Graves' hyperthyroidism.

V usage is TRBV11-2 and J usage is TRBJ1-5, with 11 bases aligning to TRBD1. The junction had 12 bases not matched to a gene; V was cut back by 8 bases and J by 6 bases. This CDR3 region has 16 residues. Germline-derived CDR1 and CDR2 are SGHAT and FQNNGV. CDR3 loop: CASRGPGQGEGQPQHF. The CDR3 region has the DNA TGTGCCAGCCGCGGGCCGGGACAGGGGGAGGGTCAGCCCCAGCATTTT.

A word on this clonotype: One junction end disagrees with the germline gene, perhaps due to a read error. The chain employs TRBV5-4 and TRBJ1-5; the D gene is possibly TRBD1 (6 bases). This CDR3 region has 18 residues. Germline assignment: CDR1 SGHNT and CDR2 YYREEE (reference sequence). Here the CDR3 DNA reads TGCGCCAGCAGCCCTACGGACAGCGGGGGGGGGTCCGTGGAGCCCCAGCATTTT. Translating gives CASSPTDSGGGSVEPQHF.